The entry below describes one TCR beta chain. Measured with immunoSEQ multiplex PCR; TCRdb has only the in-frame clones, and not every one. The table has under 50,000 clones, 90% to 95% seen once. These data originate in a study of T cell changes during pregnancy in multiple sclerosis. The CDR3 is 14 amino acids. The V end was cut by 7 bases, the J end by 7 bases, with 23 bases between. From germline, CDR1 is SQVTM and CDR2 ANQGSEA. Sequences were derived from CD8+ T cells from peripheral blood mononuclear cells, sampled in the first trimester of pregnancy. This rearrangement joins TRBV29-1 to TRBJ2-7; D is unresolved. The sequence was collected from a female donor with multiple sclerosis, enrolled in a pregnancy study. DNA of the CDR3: TGCAGCGCCCTCCCGATGATTGGGCCCTCTGAGCAGTACTTC. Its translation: CSALPMIGPSEQYF.